These 2 T cell receptor beta chains came from one sample sequenced in a study of graft-versus-host responses after intestinal transplantation. Assay used: immunoSEQ multiplex PCR; TCRdb lists only in-frame clones, some missing. The table has about 50,000 clones, about 90% seen once. The antigens of these receptors remain unknown. This sample comprised unstimulated CD4+ T cells sorted from spleen or lymph node cells, obtained before transplant. The source of these receptors is a human donor who was the organ donor for an intestinal transplant.

The chain recombines TRBV4-2 with TRBJ1-6, with 8 bases that match TRBD1. Trimming removed 2 bases from V and 7 bases from J; junction bases left unmatched: 7. CDR1 and CDR2 from the germline V gene are LGHNA and YNFKEQ. This CDR3 has 16 residues. The CDR3 coding sequence is TGTGCCAGCAGCCAACCCAGGACAGGGAGGAATTCACCCCTCCACTTT. Translated: CASSQPRTGRNSPLHF.

This chain links TRBV7-6 with TRBJ1-1; D is perhaps TRBD1 (5 bases). The CDR3 totals 13 residues. V was cut by 3 bases and J by 4 bases, with 9 bases left in between. CDR1 SGHVS and CDR2 FNYEAQ come from the germline V gene. This CDR3 is CASSFRRATEAFF. DNA of the CDR3: TGTGCCAGCAGCTTCCGCAGGGCCACTGAAGCTTTCTTT.